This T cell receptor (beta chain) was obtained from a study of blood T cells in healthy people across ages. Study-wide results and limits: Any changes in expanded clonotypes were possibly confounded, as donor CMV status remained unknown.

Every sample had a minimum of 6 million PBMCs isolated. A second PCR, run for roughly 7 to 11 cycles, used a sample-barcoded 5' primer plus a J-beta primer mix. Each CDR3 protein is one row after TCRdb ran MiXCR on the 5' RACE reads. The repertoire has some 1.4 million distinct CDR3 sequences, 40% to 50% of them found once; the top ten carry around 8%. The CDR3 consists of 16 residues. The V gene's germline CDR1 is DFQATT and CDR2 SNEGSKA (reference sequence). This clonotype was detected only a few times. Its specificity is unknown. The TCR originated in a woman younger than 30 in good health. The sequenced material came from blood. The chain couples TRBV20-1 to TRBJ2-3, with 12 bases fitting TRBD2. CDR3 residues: CGAGLAGWASTDTQYF. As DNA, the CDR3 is TGCGGAGCCGGACTAGCGGGATGGGCTAGCACAGATACGCAGTATTTT.